A single sample gave rise to the 11 T cell receptor beta chains below, sequenced in a study of CD8 T cells in Susac syndrome. RNA amounts of about 0.5 to 1 ug underwent reverse transcription with random hexamers. From the immunoSEQ multiplex PCR reads, TCRdb called clonotypes with MiXCR, one entry per CDR3 protein. In the table there are some 300,000 distinct CDR3 sequences, 70% to 90% of which are singletons. The sample was CD8+ T cells from PBMCs. These receptors were collected from a human donor with multiple sclerosis.

The count of this clonotype is one. The chain couples TRBV28 to TRBJ2-5, with TRBD2 matching 10 bases. Germline V gene lookup returns CDR1 MDHEN and CDR2 SYDVKM. The CDR3 has 14 residues. Unmatched junction bases numbered 6, after V lost 10 bases and J lost 1 base. In nucleotides, the CDR3 is TGTGCCATCGAGGAGCGGGGGGGCCAAGAGACCCAGTACTTC. Its protein is CAIEERGGQETQYF.

V gene TRBV12-3 or TRBV12-4 combines with J gene TRBJ1-5; the D is unclear. V was pared by 4 bases and J by 1 base, with 14 bases between. CDR3 size: 16 residues. The CDR3: CASSSSTQGSNQPQHF. CDR3 in DNA: TGTGCCAGCAGTTCAAGTACACAAGGGAGCAATCAGCCCCAGCATTTT.

The chain is built from TRBV7-9 and TRBJ2-3; a possible D gene is TRBD1 (5 bases). V dropped 7 bases and J dropped 9 bases, with 17 bases sitting between them. The CDR3 extends over 13 amino acids. The germline V gene encodes CDR1 SEHNR and CDR2 FQNEAQ (reference sequence). The chain's CDR3 is CASTLGAVATQYF. The CDR3 DNA is TGTGCCAGCACCCTTGGGGCCGTGGCCACGCAGTATTTT.

This sequence joins TRBV15 and TRBJ2-5, with D maybe TRBD2 (6 bases). Germline V lookup: CDR1 LNHNV, CDR2 YYDKDF (reference sequence). V gave up 2 bases and J gave up 2 bases, with 9 bases separating them. This CDR3 comprises 14 residues. The CDR3 DNA is TGTGCCACCAGCAGAACCCGGGGGCAAGAGACCCAGTACTTC. As protein: CATSRTRGQETQYF.

The chain employs TRBV10-3 and TRBJ2-1, with 11 bases fitting TRBD1. The length of the CDR3 is 15 residues. V dropped 4 bases and J dropped 9; count of bases not matched to a gene: 8. Germline CDR1 reads ENHRY; CDR2 reads SYGVKD. The CDR3 nucleotides are TGTGCCATCAGTGTACCAGGACAGGGGGCATCTGAGCAGTTCTTC. It translates to CAISVPGQGASEQFF.

This clonotype was detected only once. The rearrangement joins TRBV12-3 or TRBV12-4 to TRBJ2-1; D is perhaps TRBD1 (5 bases). The V end was cut by 7 bases, the J end by 0 bases, with 10 bases between. The CDR3 covers 14 residues. The DNA of the CDR3 is TGTGCCAGCAATGACAGAAGCTCCTACAATGAGCAGTTCTTC. It codes for CASNDRSSYNEQFF.

This sequence joins TRBV12-3 or TRBV12-4 and TRBJ2-1; no clear D gene. The CDR3 extends over 12 amino acids. Trimming removed 5 bases at V and 4 bases at J, with 6 bases between. CDR3 in DNA: TGTGCCAGCAGTGGGAAGTACAATGAGCAGTTCTTC. It codes for CASSGKYNEQFF.

This chain links TRBV28 with TRBJ1-5, with D perhaps TRBD1 (5 bases). The CDR3 totals 15 residues. Germline lookup yields CDR1 MDHEN and CDR2 SYDVKM. With 3 bases removed from V and 2 bases from J, the gap between germline ends came to 11 bases. The CDR3 spells CASSLAGVGNQPQHF. Here the CDR3 DNA reads TGTGCCAGCAGTTTGGCGGGGGTCGGCAATCAGCCCCAGCATTTT.

This clonotype was detected only a few times. The V and J genes are TRBV7-9 and TRBJ1-2; D gene ambiguous. Germline CDR1 SEHNR, CDR2 FQNEAQ (reference sequence). Trimming took off 5 bases at V and 8 bases at J, with 9 bases between the two ends. The CDR3 runs to 11 residues. CDR3 loop: CASSPTEGYTF. DNA for the CDR3: TGTGCCAGCAGCCCCACAGAAGGCTACACCTTC.

The rearrangement joins TRBV29-1 to TRBJ2-1; TRBD2 might be the D (5 bases). Between the trimmed V and J ends, which lost 4 bases and 5 bases, there was a span of 6 bases. The CDR3 extends over 11 amino acids. Germline lookup yields CDR1 SQVTM and CDR2 ANQGSEA. The CDR3 here is CSVVRDNEQFF. CDR3 in DNA: TGCAGCGTTGTGCGGGACAATGAGCAGTTCTTC.

V gene TRBV28 combines with J gene TRBJ1-1; D is possibly TRBD1 (5 bases). Germline CDR1 reads MDHEN; CDR2 reads SYDVKM. The CDR3 has 11 amino acids. The V and J ends lost 4 bases and 8 bases respectively, with 8 bases between them. DNA of the CDR3: TGTGCCAGCAGTTGGGGCCGAGAAGCTTTCTTT. Its translation: CASSWGREAFF.